These 20 T cell receptor beta chains were sequenced from one sample in a study. A single record per CDR3 protein comes from TCRdb applying MiXCR to the 5' RACE reads. This sample carries about 420 distinct CDR3 sequences, almost 9% of them seen once, and the ten largest clones take approximately 49%. The sample was effector memory T cells from blood PBMCs. The subset here: effector memory CD4+ T cells. The receptors come from a male donor with HIV.

The rearrangement uses TRBV3-1 and TRBJ2-7; TRBD1 or TRBD2 may be the D gene (6 bases each). CDR3 length equals 16 residues. V lost 0 bases, J lost 4 bases, and 16 bases lay in between. From germline, CDR1 is LGHDT and CDR2 YNNKEL (reference sequence). CDR3 sequence: CASSQDRGARSYEQYF. CDR3 DNA sequence: TGTGCCAGCAGCCAAGATAGGGGGGCAAGAAGTTACGAGCAGTACTTC.

The V and J genes are TRBV30 and TRBJ1-3; 11 nucleotides align to TRBD1. The CDR3 covers 17 residues. CDR1 and CDR2 (germline): GTSNPN, SVGIG (reference sequence). Germline trimming cut 0 bases from V and 5 bases from J; bases unmatched to any gene: 9. This chain's CDR3 is CAWSVAQRTGGRNTIYF. The CDR3 DNA reads as TGTGCCTGGAGTGTAGCCCAACGGACAGGGGGCAGAAACACCATATATTTT. Filled out from reference TRBV30 and TRBJ1-3, the complete variable domain reads SQTIHQWPATLVQPVGSPLSLECTVEGTSNPNLYWYRQAAGRGLQLLFYSVGIGQISSEVPQNLSASRPQDRQFILSSKKLLLSDSGFYLCAWSVAQRTGGRNTIYFGEGSWLTVV.

This clonotype has a handful of counts. The DNA of the CDR3 is TGCGCCAGCAGCCGGGGACTCCTAGGGCAGACCCAGTACTTC. Amino acids: CASSRGLLGQTQYF. J is TRBJ2-5 and V is TRBV4-3, with D possibly being TRBD2 (6 bases). Germline loops: CDR1 LGHNA, CDR2 YSLEER. The CDR3 loop spans 14 amino acids. With 4 bases removed from V and 6 bases from J, the gap between germline ends came to 15 bases.

This clonotype has a handful of counts. V gene TRBV7-9 combines with J gene TRBJ2-1; D is tentatively TRBD1 or TRBD2 (6 bases each). Per the germline V gene, CDR1 is SEHNR and CDR2 is FQNEAQ (reference sequence). The V and J ends lost 5 bases and 9 bases respectively, with 20 bases between them. CDR3 length equals 15 residues. The chain's CDR3 is CASSPGRQEGGEQFF. The CDR3, as DNA: TGTGCCAGCAGCCCAGGGAGACAGGAGGGGGGTGAGCAGTTCTTC.

The chain recombines TRBV2 with TRBJ1-1; 8 bases line up with TRBD1. This CDR3 contains 15 residues. J gave up 11 bases and V 1 base, and 12 bases lay outside the gene matches. Germline CDR1 SNHLY, CDR2 FYNNEI. The CDR3 region has the DNA TGTGCCAGCAGTGAAGGCCCAGGGGGCGATCGGTATGCTTTCTTT. It encodes CASSEGPGGDRYAFF. Complete variable domain (other parts from reference TRBV2 and TRBJ1-1): EPEVTQTPSHQVTQMGQEVILRCVPISNHLYFYWYRQILGQKVEFLVSFYNNEISEKSEIFDDQFSVERPDGSNFTLKIRSTKLEDSAMYFCASSEGPGGDRYAFFGQGTRLTVV.

By share, this clonotype counts as hyperexpanded. The chain couples TRBV18 to TRBJ2-5, with D perhaps given as TRBD1 or TRBD2 (5 bases each). Germline values: CDR1 KGHSH, CDR2 LQKENI. This CDR3 has 14 residues. Trimming removed 3 bases from V and 5 bases from J, with 13 bases in between. This chain's CDR3 is CASSPMGVVETQYF. The DNA for the CDR3 is TGTGCCAGCTCACCGATGGGGGTGGTCGAGACCCAGTACTTC.

This clonotype has more than one count but fewer than ten. The chain is built from TRBV4-1 and TRBJ2-3; TRBD2 might be the D (6 bases). V was trimmed by 0 bases and J by 5 bases, leaving 15 bases between them. CDR1 is MGHRA and CDR2 is YSYEKL in the germline V gene. The CDR3 consists of 16 residues. The DNA of the CDR3 is TGCGCCAGCAGCCAAGATCGGGGGTTCGGGGAAGATACGCAGTATTTT. Translating gives CASSQDRGFGEDTQYF.

This clonotype was seen only a few times. This chain connects TRBV7-6 to TRBJ1-4; D possibly corresponds to TRBD1 (6 bases). This CDR3 has 16 amino acids. Germline V gives CDR1 SGHVS, CDR2 FNYEAQ. V was clipped by 5 bases and J by 0 bases, with 13 bases between them. In DNA form, the CDR3 reads TGTGCCAGCAGCGCGCAGGGGCCGGCAACTAATGAAAAACTGTTTTTT. It encodes CASSAQGPATNEKLFF.

This clonotype is large (0.1 to 1%) within its sample. The chain carries TRBV4-2 and TRBJ2-1, with 8 bases matching TRBD2. The CDR3 contains 15 residues. The trim removed 8 bases at V and 4 bases at J, leaving 10 bases unmatched. Germline CDR1 LGHNA, CDR2 YNFKEQ. The CDR3 DNA is TGTGCCAGCGAGCCCGGGGGGGCGGCATACAATGAGCAGTTCTTC. It codes for CASEPGGAAYNEQFF.

The chain uses TRBV5-6 and TRBJ2-3; D call uncertain. Germline V gives CDR1 SGHDT, CDR2 YYEEEE. The CDR3 contains 11 residues. Trimming took off 1 base at V and 6 bases at J, with 3 bases between the two ends. The CDR3 spells CASSLRDTQYF. The DNA for the CDR3 is TGTGCCAGCAGCTTGCGGGATACGCAGTATTTT.

There are a few counts of this clonotype. The chain uses TRBV7-4 and TRBJ2-1; D may match TRBD1 or TRBD2 (6 bases each). The germline V and J ends were trimmed by 3 bases and 4 bases, with 13 bases remaining between them. Germline V CDR1 and CDR2: SGHVT, SQSDAQ. This CDR3 region has 15 residues. The CDR3 nucleotides are TGTGCCAGCAGCTTTTCGGGGGCTCAGTACAATGAGCAGTTCTTC. Its translation: CASSFSGAQYNEQFF.

V gene TRBV7-2 combines with J gene TRBJ2-5, with D perhaps TRBD2 (6 bases). The CDR3 totals 12 residues. Germline CDR1 reads SGHTA; CDR2 reads FQGNSA. The germline V and J ends were trimmed by 8 bases and 0 bases, with 7 bases remaining between them. CDR3 coding DNA: TGTGCCAGCGGGGGGTACCAAGAGACCCAGTACTTC. It encodes CASGGYQETQYF.

This clonotype was recorded a few times. This chain links TRBV6-6 with TRBJ2-7; possibly TRBD1 for D (6 bases). V was clipped by 0 bases and J by 5 bases, with 23 bases between them. This CDR3 has 18 amino acids. Looked up from germline, CDR1 is MNHNY and CDR2 is SVGAGI (reference sequence). The CDR3 loop reads CASSYSYPPLQGSHEQYF. Written as DNA, the CDR3 is TGTGCCAGCAGTTACTCATATCCCCCCCTACAGGGTTCCCACGAGCAGTACTTC.

V and J are TRBV28 and TRBJ2-3, with D hard to call. The germline V and J ends were trimmed by 4 bases and 2 bases, with 13 bases remaining between them. The CDR3 has 15 residues. Germline CDR1 MDHEN, CDR2 SYDVKM. The CDR3: CASSSPVALTDTQYF. As DNA, the CDR3 is TGTGCCAGCAGTTCCCCCGTGGCCCTCACAGATACGCAGTATTTT.

This clonotype is categorized as large. The rearrangement links TRBV10-3 to TRBJ1-3; possible D gene TRBD1, 6 bases. The CDR3 has 14 residues. Looked up from germline, CDR1 is ENHRY and CDR2 is SYGVKD. V lost 8 bases and J 3 bases, leaving 14 bases between the germline ends. The CDR3 region is CAISEGGVGNTIYF. DNA for the CDR3: TGTGCCATCTCCGAGGGGGGAGTTGGAAACACCATATATTTT.

This clonotype is judged large (0.1 to 1%). The chain is built from TRBV4-1 and TRBJ2-7; no clear D gene. The V and J ends lost 4 bases and 5 bases respectively, with 12 bases between them. The CDR3 sequence is 13 residues long. The V gene's germline CDR1 is MGHRA and CDR2 YSYEKL. CDR3 DNA: TGCGCCAGCAGCCTCCAACACACGGACGAGCAGTACTTC. It codes for CASSLQHTDEQYF.

This clonotype was counted only a few times. The CDR3 region has the DNA TGTGCCAGCAGTTCTACAGGGAATGAGCAGTTCTTC. Its protein is CASSSTGNEQFF. The V gene is TRBV7-3, the J gene TRBJ2-1, with a possible D match to TRBD1 (6 bases). Looked up from germline, CDR1 is SGHTA and CDR2 is FQGTGA. Trimming left V 6 bases short and J 7 bases short, with 10 bases between. The CDR3 sequence is 12 residues long.

By sample share, this clonotype is large. The V gene is TRBV10-3, the J gene TRBJ1-1; 10 bases are a match to TRBD1. Germline V lookup: CDR1 ENHRY, CDR2 SYGVKD. Trimming at V came to 3 bases and at J to 9 bases, leaving 7 bases not matched to a gene. This CDR3 spans 14 amino acids. CDR3 region: CAISDQRDRGKAFF. DNA for the CDR3: TGTGCCATCAGTGACCAACGGGACAGGGGAAAAGCTTTCTTT.

This clonotype has a handful of counts. The chain is built from TRBV10-3 and TRBJ2-3, with 10 bases fitting TRBD2. Germline-derived CDR1 and CDR2 are ENHRY and SYGVKD. This CDR3 is built from 14 residues. With V trimmed by 6 bases and J by 3 bases, 3 bases remained unmatched. CDR3 region: CAIRLAGETDTQYF. The CDR3, as DNA: TGTGCCATCAGGCTAGCGGGGGAGACAGATACGCAGTATTTT.

The chain joins TRBV10-3 to TRBJ1-4; 9 bases fit TRBD1. From germline, CDR1 is ENHRY and CDR2 SYGVKD. The CDR3 is 18 amino acids. The J segment lost 4 bases and the V segment lost 2 bases, leaving 11 bases of the junction unmatched. Here the CDR3 reads CAISETTGTGTINEKLFF. In DNA form, the CDR3 reads TGTGCCATCAGTGAGACTACCGGGACAGGGACCATTAATGAAAAACTGTTTTTT.